The 2 T cell receptor beta chains below all came from one sample that was sequenced in a study of blood T cells in healthy people across ages. The second PCR ran roughly 7 to 11 cycles with a sample-barcoded 5' primer and J-beta primers. MiXCR, applied by TCRdb to the 5' RACE reads, yields one record per CDR3 protein. The profile covers over 1.5 million distinct CDR3 sequences, with 40% to 55% appearing a single time and 2.1% taken by the ten largest. The sample comprised blood. These receptors came from a woman aged 40-49 years in good health.

There are many counts of this clonotype. The chain links TRBV4-1 to TRBJ2-7; a weak D match, TRBD2 (5 bases). CDR3 length equals 14 residues. CDR1 MGHRA and CDR2 YSYEKL come from the germline V gene. The germline V and J ends were trimmed by 0 bases and 0 bases, with 6 bases remaining between them. The CDR3 reads CASSQEGDSYEQYF. DNA for the CDR3: TGCGCCAGCAGCCAAGAGGGAGACTCCTACGAGCAGTACTTC.

The V call is TRBV7-9, the J call TRBJ1-2; 8 bases align to TRBD1. Trimming took 1 base from V and 6 from J; bases not matched to a gene: 7. CDR1 SEHNR and CDR2 FQNEAQ come from the germline V gene (reference sequence). The CDR3 length is 15 residues. For the CDR3, the DNA is TGTGCCAGCAGCTTAGAATCAGGGGGCGCAGATGGCTACACCTTC. Its protein is CASSLESGGADGYTF.